A single T cell receptor beta chain is shown here with its context. Its antigen is unknown. These data come from a study of blood T cells in healthy people across ages. This CDR3 region has 13 residues. Germline CDR1 reads SGHTA; CDR2 reads FQGNSA. Trimming shortened V by 5 bases and J by 9 bases, and 17 bases separated the two germline ends. Primed by a sample-barcoded 5' primer and a J-beta primer mix, a second PCR proceeded for about 6 to 12 cycles. TCRdb independently ran MiXCR on the 5' RACE reads; one entry per CDR3 protein. The sample consists of more than 900,000 distinct CDR3 sequences, almost 25% of them appearing once. Each sample provided at least 5.5 micrograms of extracted total RNA. Study observations and caveats: Roughly linear age-related decline in beta diversity appeared, significant by age approximately 43. Diversity was higher, and naive CD4+ cells more numerous, in long-lived donors than in aged donors.

This sample was also put to use in a study of T cells of mothers and their children. Per that study: Related mother-child pairs shared slightly more overlap than unrelated pairs, but the difference was non-significant.

V is TRBV7-2 and J is TRBJ2-7; D tentatively fits TRBD1 or TRBD2 (6 bases each). This TCR came from a girl aged 2 to 9 in good health. What was sequenced was blood. The CDR3 nucleotides read TGTGCCAGCAGCCCTTATTCGGGGGCGGGGCAGTACTTC. Protein sequence: CASSPYSGAGQYF.